These T cell receptor beta chains were read from a single sample in a study of regulatory T cells in long-lasting Graves disease. TCRdb fed the multiplex PCR reads into MiXCR, producing one record per CDR3 protein. Among 550,000 to 600,000 distinct CDR3 sequences listed, 15% to 20% were seen once. In addition, the sample was reused for a study of T cells in Graves' hyperthyroidism and ophthalmopathy.

Sequencing was performed on peripheral blood mononuclear cells (PBMCs), taken at new diagnosis, from a patient treated with antithyroid drugs. These receptors all stem from a man between 18 and 29 years old with Graves disease. The CDR3 runs from the conserved cysteine through the conserved F or W. D genes are given only for firm matches. Part of the rows lack a size; the others show once, few, many or a class for expanded clones.

D: .
length: 11
size: few
J: TRBJ1-2
V: TRBV30
CDR3: CAWSGGGGYTF
DNA: TGTGCCTGGAGTGGAGGTGGTGGCTACACCTTC

D: TRBD2
length: 15
size: .
J: TRBJ2-5
V: TRBV20-1
CDR3: CSAVWTSGSRETQYF
DNA: TGCAGTGCTGTCTGGACTAGCGGGAGTAGAGAGACCCAGTACTTC

D: TRBD1
length: 16
size: few
J: TRBJ2-1
V: TRBV3-1
CDR3: CASSLWDRGSYNEQFF
DNA: TGTGCCAGCAGCCTATGGGACAGGGGGTCCTACAATGAGCAGTTCTTC

D: .
length: 16
size: .
J: TRBJ2-1
V: TRBV2
CDR3: CASSDRGHRHYNEQFF
DNA: TGTGCCAGCAGTGACAGGGGACACAGACACTACAATGAGCAGTTCTTC

D: TRBD2
length: 15
size: .
J: TRBJ2-1
V: TRBV9
CDR3: CASSVGLAGVYEQFF
DNA: TGTGCCAGCAGCGTTGGACTAGCGGGAGTCTATGAGCAGTTCTTC

D: .
length: 15
size: many
J: TRBJ1-2
V: TRBV28
CDR3: CASSYRVEALGGYTF
DNA: TGTGCCAGCAGTTACAGGGTTGAGGCTTTGGGTGGCTACACCTTC

D: TRBD2
length: 13
size: few
J: TRBJ2-5
V: TRBV5-5
CDR3: CASSQEREETQYF
DNA: TGTGCCAGCAGCCAAGAGCGGGAGGAGACCCAGTACTTC

D: .
length: 14
size: few
J: TRBJ2-7
V: TRBV30
CDR3: CASARGGSSYEQYF
DNA: TGTGCCTCAGCCAGGGGCGGGAGCTCCTACGAGCAGTACTTC

D: .
length: 15
size: few
J: TRBJ1-3
V: TRBV9
CDR3: CASSVGVSSGNTIYF
DNA: TGTGCCAGCAGCGTAGGAGTGAGCTCTGGAAACACCATATATTTT

D: .
length: 14
size: few
J: TRBJ1-3
V: TRBV4-1
CDR3: CASSPIVSGNTIYF
DNA: TGCGCCAGCAGCCCAATCGTCTCTGGAAACACCATATATTTT

D: .
length: 11
size: .
J: TRBJ2-5
V: TRBV27
CDR3: CASNSGETQYF
DNA: TGTGCCAGCAATTCTGGGGAGACCCAGTACTTC

D: TRBD1
length: 13
size: .
J: TRBJ1-5
V: TRBV24-1
CDR3: CATGTGTSQPQHF
DNA: TGTGCCACCGGGACAGGGACGAGTCAGCCCCAGCATTTT

D: .
length: 18
size: many
J: TRBJ2-2
V: TRBV2
CDR3: CASSGTWDGPAHTGELFF
DNA: TGTGCCAGCAGTGGAACGTGGGACGGACCAGCGCACACCGGGGAGCTGTTTTTT

D: TRBD1
length: 15
size: few
J: TRBJ2-7
V: TRBV4-1
CDR3: CASSRYRGSGNEQYF
DNA: TGCGCCAGCAGTAGATACAGGGGGAGTGGTAACGAGCAGTACTTC

D: TRBD1
length: 15
size: many
J: TRBJ1-4
V: TRBV13
CDR3: CASSLKTGLTEKLFF
DNA: TGTGCCAGCAGCCTAAAGACAGGGCTTACTGAAAAACTGTTTTTT

D: .
length: 15
size: .
J: TRBJ1-1
V: TRBV12-5
CDR3: CASGLDPGLGNGAFF
DNA: TGTGCTAGTGGTTTGGATCCGGGACTTGGTAATGGAGCTTTCTTT

D: .
length: 14
size: few
J: TRBJ1-2
V: TRBV9
CDR3: CASSPQGLDGGYTF
DNA: TGTGCCAGCAGCCCACAGGGACTGGATGGAGGCTACACCTTC

D: TRBD1
length: 15
size: .
J: TRBJ1-1
V: TRBV19
CDR3: CASSARDRGLRTAFF
DNA: TGTGCCAGTAGTGCGCGGGACAGGGGCCTTCGTACAGCTTTCTTT

D: .
length: 16
size: .
J: TRBJ2-1
V: TRBV14
CDR3: CASSQHVRGSYNEQFF
DNA: TGTGCCAGCAGCCAGCACGTCCGGGGCTCCTACAATGAGCAGTTCTTC

D: .
length: 15
size: few
J: TRBJ2-5
V: TRBV6-1
CDR3: CASSPRVKEQETQYF
DNA: TGTGCCAGCAGTCCTCGGGTAAAGGAGCAGGAGACCCAGTACTTC

D: .
length: 14
size: .
J: TRBJ1-1
V: TRBV27
CDR3: CASRAARLNTEAFF
DNA: TGTGCCAGCAGGGCCGCCAGGCTGAACACTGAAGCTTTCTTT

D: TRBD1
length: 16
size: .
J: TRBJ1-2
V: TRBV4-1
CDR3: CASSQRDSLKYYGYTF
DNA: TGCGCCAGCAGCCAGAGGGACAGCCTGAAGTACTATGGCTACACCTTC